The 18 T cell receptor beta chains in this list originate from one sample, sequenced in a study of Ad26.COV2.S vaccination and SARS-CoV-2 variants. The protocol was immunoSEQ multiplex PCR, while the TCRdb copy is restricted to in-frame clones and leaves out a portion. This repertoire shows roughly 400,000 clones, about 90% found once; its top ten account for around 4.2%. Treatment specified: approximately 18 received Ad26.COV2.S at low or high dose, single or two shots; roughly five received placebo; per-sample allocation not given. Day 63 after the first injection of vaccine or placebo was the sampling time. The sample in question was peripheral blood, obtained in a trial of Ad26.COV2.S vaccine versus placebo. All receptors derive from a person between 18 and 65 years old who received the Ad26.COV2.S COVID-19 vaccine or a placebo.

The chain uses TRBV6-5 and TRBJ2-7, with 10 positions matching TRBD1. The CDR3 has 14 amino acids. Germline lookup yields CDR1 MNHEY and CDR2 SVGAGI. Germline trimming cut 5 bases from V and 2 bases from J; bases unmatched to any gene: 3. DNA of the CDR3: TGTGCCAGCAGTAAGGGACAGGGGCCCTACGAGCAGTACTTC. It encodes CASSKGQGPYEQYF.

The chain has TRBV2 and TRBJ2-3; the D is unclear. CDR3 length equals 14 residues. Trimming removed 5 bases at V and 2 bases at J, with 11 bases between. Germline V gives CDR1 SNHLY, CDR2 FYNNEI. In DNA, the CDR3 is TGTGCCAGCAGTCAACAAAGACTCACAGATACGCAGTATTTT. The encoded protein is CASSQQRLTDTQYF.

The CDR3 spells CASSSNQGIEGYTF. DNA of the CDR3: TGTGCCAGCAGCTCAAACCAGGGGATAGAGGGCTACACCTTC. The V call is TRBV5-6, the J call TRBJ1-2; D possibly corresponds to TRBD1 (6 bases). The CDR3 length is 14 residues. Germline V gene data show CDR1 as SGHDT and CDR2 as YYEEEE. V shed 3 bases and J shed 8 bases, with 17 bases lying between them. Full variable domain (rest looked up from reference TRBV5-6 and TRBJ1-2): DAGVTQSPTHLIKTRGQQVTLRCSPKSGHDTVSWYQQALGQGPQFIFQYYEEEERQRGNFPDRFSGHQFPNYSSELNVNALLLGDSALYLCASSSNQGIEGYTFGSGTRLTVV.

J is TRBJ2-5 and V is TRBV7-2, with 8 bases that match TRBD2. CDR1 is SGHTA, CDR2 FQGNSA, per germline. The CDR3 is 15 residues long. V lost 1 base to trimming and J lost 7 bases; unmatched junction nucleotides: 8. The CDR3 nucleotides read TGTGCCAGCAGCTTAGAAGCAGCGGGAGCTGGGACCCAGTACTTC. Translating it yields CASSLEAAGAGTQYF. The full variable domain, completed using reference TRBV7-2 and TRBJ2-5, is GAGVSQSPSNKVTEKGKDVELRCDPISGHTALYWYRQSLGQGLEFLIYFQGNSAPDKSGLPSDRFSAERTGGSVSTLTIQRTQQEDSAVYLCASSLEAAGAGTQYFGPGTRLLVL.

The V gene is TRBV7-3, the J gene TRBJ2-5; 12 bases fit TRBD1. The CDR3 has 17 amino acids. Trimming cost V 0 bases and J 4 bases; bases outside gene matches: 6. Germline V gene sequence: CDR1 SGHTA, CDR2 FQGTGA. DNA of the CDR3: TGTGCCAGCAGCTTAACCGGGACAGGGGGCATTTCAGAGACCCAGTACTTC. Translating gives CASSLTGTGGISETQYF.

This clone was found a few times. Written as DNA, the CDR3 is TGTGCCACCAGCAGCGGATCGTCCTCAACTAATGAAAAACTGTTTTTT. It is translated as CATSSGSSSTNEKLFF. The V and J genes are TRBV15 and TRBJ1-4; no clear D gene. This CDR3 spans 16 amino acids. V was shortened by 3 bases and J by 0 bases, with 11 bases between the two germline ends. CDR1 LNHNV and CDR2 YYDKDF come from the germline V gene (reference sequence). The complete variable domain, with remaining parts taken from reference TRBV15 and TRBJ1-4, reads DAMVIQNPRYQVTQFGKPVTLSCSQTLNHNVMYWYQQKSSQAPKLLFHYYDKDFNNEADTPDNFQSRRPNTSFCFLDIRSPGLGDTAMYLCATSSGSSSTNEKLFFGSGTQLSVL.

V gene TRBV27 combines with J gene TRBJ2-1, with D possibly TRBD1 on 5 matching bases. This CDR3 contains 13 residues. Trimming shortened V by 3 bases and J by 7 bases, and 10 bases separated the two germline ends. Germline CDR1 reads MNHEY; CDR2 reads SMNVEV (reference sequence). The CDR3, as DNA: TGTGCCAGCAGTTTCGACAGTTTGAATGAGCAGTTCTTC. Amino acid sequence: CASSFDSLNEQFF.

In regard to this clone: Other nucleotide sequences in the sample specify the same CDR3. The V gene is TRBV9, the J gene TRBJ2-3; D assignment may be TRBD1 or TRBD2 (5 bases each). The CDR3 length is 15 residues. Germline V lookup: CDR1 SGDLS, CDR2 YYNGEE. Trimming took off 2 bases at V and 0 bases at J, with 10 bases between the two ends. The CDR3 spells CASSVGRGSTDTQYF. CDR3 nucleotide sequence: TGTGCCAGCAGCGTCGGACGGGGCAGCACAGATACGCAGTATTTT. Supplemented by reference TRBV9 and TRBJ2-3, the full variable domain reads DSGVTQTPKHLITATGQRVTLRCSPRSGDLSVYWYQQSLDQGLQFLIQYYNGEERAKGNILERFSAQQFPDLHSELNLSSLELGDSALYFCASSVGRGSTDTQYFGPGTRLTVL.

The chain employs TRBV29-1 and TRBJ1-1; 10 nucleotides agree with TRBD1. The germline V gene encodes CDR1 SQVTM and CDR2 ANQGSEA. V gave up 7 bases and J gave up 5 bases; unmatched junction bases: 7. The CDR3 spans 13 residues. CDR3 in amino acids: CSGGGTGVTEAFF. In nucleotides, the CDR3 is TGCAGCGGCGGAGGGACAGGGGTGACTGAAGCTTTCTTT. Full variable domain (outside the CDR3, taken from reference TRBV29-1 and TRBJ1-1): SAVISQKPSRDICQRGTSLTIQCQVDSQVTMMFWYRQQPGQSLTLIATANQGSEATYESGFVIDKFPISRPNLTFSTLTVSNMSPEDSSIYLCSGGGTGVTEAFFGQGTRLTVV.

This clone has a single count. The chain joins TRBV19 to TRBJ2-1; 9 nucleotides line up with TRBD2. The CDR3 is 15 residues long. V lost 5 bases, J lost 4 bases, and 6 bases stayed unmatched. The V gene's germline CDR1 is LNHDA and CDR2 SQIVND (reference sequence). CDR3 sequence reads: CASSPTSGPYNEQFF. Here the CDR3 DNA reads TGTGCCAGTAGTCCAACTAGCGGGCCGTACAATGAGCAGTTCTTC.

The genes are TRBV5-3 and TRBJ2-3; 7 bases fit TRBD2. TRBV5-3 is reported as an ORF; its role is uncertain. J gave up 2 bases and V 1 base, and 7 bases lay outside the gene matches. The CDR3 has 16 amino acids. CDR3 coding DNA: TGTGCCAGAAGCTTGAGAGCGGGGCCTTCCACAGATACGCAGTATTTT. Its protein is CARSLRAGPSTDTQYF.

The chain couples TRBV7-8 to TRBJ2-1; TRBD2 agrees at 9 bases. V trimming: 1 base; J trimming: 0 bases; junction bases outside the gene matches: 13. Germline loops: CDR1 SGHVS, CDR2 FQNEAQ. The CDR3 is 20 residues long. The CDR3 protein is CASSLVVLAGPMSSYNEQFF. CDR3 nucleotide sequence: TGTGCCAGCAGCTTAGTGGTACTAGCGGGCCCCATGAGCTCCTACAATGAGCAGTTCTTC.

The V gene is TRBV4-2, the J gene TRBJ2-1; 7 nucleotides align to TRBD2. Germline V gives CDR1 LGHNA, CDR2 YNFKEQ. The J segment lost 1 base and the V segment lost 0 bases, leaving 9 bases of the junction unmatched. The CDR3 totals 18 residues. The CDR3 DNA reads as TGTGCCAGCAGCCAAGATCCAGCCGGACTAGGGTCCTACAATGAGCAGTTCTTC. Translation gives CASSQDPAGLGSYNEQFF.

Notes on this clone: At one boundary the junction diverges from the germline segment, which might be a read error. This sequence joins TRBV7-2 and TRBJ2-7; 16 bases agree with TRBD2. There are 15 residues in the CDR3. The V gene's germline CDR1 is SGHTA and CDR2 FQGNSA. The DNA of the CDR3 is TGTGCCAGCAGCAACACCGGGACTAGCGGGAGGGCAGAACACTTC. Amino acids: CASSNTGTSGRAEHF.

The genes are TRBV27 and TRBJ2-7; 10 bases match TRBD2. Germline V CDR1 and CDR2: MNHEY, SMNVEV (reference sequence). This CDR3 contains 16 residues. V shed 6 bases and J 3 bases; nucleotides not matched to a gene: 11. The CDR3 is CASSFTGLAENYEQYF. As DNA, the CDR3 is TGTGCCAGCAGCTTTACCGGACTAGCGGAGAACTACGAGCAGTACTTC.

This chain connects TRBV3-1 (or the pseudogene TRBV3-2) to TRBJ2-3, with D possibly being TRBD2 (6 bases). CDR1 is LGHDT and CDR2 is YNNKEL in the germline V gene (reference sequence). The CDR3 is 14 residues long. With 5 bases removed from V and 3 bases from J, the gap between germline ends came to 12 bases. The CDR3 DNA sequence: TGTGCCAGCAGCTCCGGGGAGGTTACAGATACGCAGTATTTT. Translation: CASSSGEVTDTQYF.

In DNA, the CDR3 is TGTGCCAGCAGTTACGTGATGGGAGCCCCTAACTATGGCTACACCTTC. Residues: CASSYVMGAPNYGYTF. This rearrangement joins TRBV6-6 to TRBJ1-2, with D unclear. The CDR3 extends over 16 amino acids. The germline V and J ends were trimmed by 2 bases and 0 bases, with 13 bases remaining between them. From germline, CDR1 is MNHNY and CDR2 SVGAGI (reference sequence).

This clone was detected only once. This chain joins TRBV5-5 and TRBJ1-4; tentative D call: TRBD1 (6 bases). Germline assignment: CDR1 SGHKS and CDR2 YYEKEE (reference sequence). V was clipped by 0 bases and J by 0 bases, with 9 bases between them. The CDR3 is 16 amino acids. The CDR3 loop is CASSLGQGTTNEKLFF. Written as DNA, the CDR3 is TGTGCCAGCAGCTTGGGTCAGGGGACAACTAATGAAAAACTGTTTTTT. Looking up the rest from reference TRBV5-5 and TRBJ1-4 gives the full variable domain: DAGVTQSPTHLIKTRGQQVTLRCSPISGHKSVSWYQQVLGQGPQFIFQYYEKEERGRGNFPDRFSARQFPNYSSELNVNALLLGDSALYLCASSLGQGTTNEKLFFGSGTQLSVL.